Below, 27 T cell receptor beta chains from the same sample are listed, as sequenced in a study of T cell clonotyping in hematopoietic cell transplantation. Indicated time point: recipient sample about 28 days before transplant, after cytoreduction. Assay used: immunoSEQ multiplex PCR; TCRdb lists only in-frame clones, some missing. The profile shows about 28,000 clones, under 95% of them singletons. Sequenced material: peripheral blood mononuclear cells, taken before stem cell transplant. The source is a middle-aged man with acute myeloid leukemia. Some clones in this sample may be carry-over from other donors' samples.

This rearrangement joins TRBV7-2 to TRBJ2-2; D remains unclear. Per the germline V gene, CDR1 is SGHTA and CDR2 is FQGNSA. This CDR3 has 15 amino acids. V lost 0 bases, J lost 1 base, and 6 bases lay in between. The DNA of the CDR3 is TGTGCCAGCAGCTTAGCGCGAGGGAACACCGGGGAGCTGTTTTTT. Protein: CASSLARGNTGELFF.

The chain combines TRBV5-1 with TRBJ2-3; D call uncertain. Per germline, CDR1 SGHRS and CDR2 YFSETQ. This CDR3 contains 13 residues. V dropped 2 bases and J dropped 2 bases, with 6 bases sitting between them. For the CDR3, the DNA is TGCGCCAGCAGCTTACGGATCACAGATACGCAGTATTTT. Protein sequence: CASSLRITDTQYF.

This sequence joins TRBV7-6 and TRBJ2-5, with a possible D match to TRBD2 (5 bases). The CDR3 has 13 amino acids. Per the germline V gene, CDR1 is SGHVS and CDR2 is FNYEAQ. The ends were cut back, 2 bases at V and 2 bases at J, with 6 bases in the middle. DNA for the CDR3: TGTGCCAGCAGCTTATCGGGGCAAGAGACCCAGTACTTC. Protein product: CASSLSGQETQYF.

The V gene is TRBV7-9, the J gene TRBJ1-4, with no clear D. The CDR3 has 15 residues. Germline CDR1 reads SEHNR; CDR2 reads FQNEAQ (reference sequence). Trimming removed 5 bases from V and 4 bases from J, with 14 bases in between. In nucleotides, the CDR3 is TGTGCCAGCAGCCCACACCGACGGGGTAATGAAAAACTGTTTTTT. This gives the protein CASSPHRRGNEKLFF.

The chain couples TRBV29-1 to TRBJ1-2; D may be TRBD1 (5 bases). Germline V gene lookup returns CDR1 SQVTM and CDR2 ANQGSEA. The CDR3 is 13 amino acids. With 4 bases removed from V and 7 bases from J, the gap between germline ends came to 16 bases. For the CDR3, the DNA is TGCAGCGTTGTTGGCCAAAATGGGGGTGGCTACACCTTC. Amino acid sequence: CSVVGQNGGGYTF.

The gene calls are TRBV19 and TRBJ1-5; TRBD1 agrees at 7 bases. CDR1 and CDR2 from the germline V gene are LNHDA and SQIVND (reference sequence). V lost 5 bases to trimming and J lost 6 bases; unmatched junction nucleotides: 7. CDR3 size: 14 residues. The CDR3 DNA follows: TGTGCCAGTAGTGTCGACAGGGTTGGTCAGCCCCAGCATTTT. Translated, it gives CASSVDRVGQPQHF.

The CDR3 spells CASSYLVGGNYGYTF. For the CDR3, the DNA is TGTGCCAGCAGCTACCTCGTGGGGGGTAACTATGGCTACACCTTC. This rearrangement joins TRBV7-2 to TRBJ1-2; TRBD1 might be the D (5 bases). The germline V gene encodes CDR1 SGHTA and CDR2 FQGNSA. This CDR3 contains 15 residues. V was pared by 4 bases and J by 1 base, with 13 bases between.

The gene calls are TRBV5-5 and TRBJ2-7; no clear D gene. Trimming left V 1 base short and J 2 bases short, with 22 bases between. The V gene's germline CDR1 is SGHKS and CDR2 YYEKEE (reference sequence). The CDR3 extends over 18 amino acids. DNA for the CDR3: TGTGCCAGCAGCTTGAGGGAAGGGCGTAACAGAATACCCTACGAGCAGTACTTC. Amino acid sequence: CASSLREGRNRIPYEQYF.

The rearrangement links TRBV11-2 to TRBJ2-3; possible D gene TRBD2, 6 bases. Per the germline V gene, CDR1 is SGHAT and CDR2 is FQNNGV. Deletions cut 4 bases from V and 7 bases from J, with 18 bases between. CDR3 length: 15 amino acids. The CDR3 loop is CASSSPRGQTNTQYF. CDR3 bases: TGTGCCAGCAGCTCGCCGCGGGGCCAAACTAATACGCAGTATTTT. The full variable domain, its missing parts supplied by reference TRBV11-2 and TRBJ2-3, is EAGVAQSPRYKIIEKRQSVAFWCNPISGHATLYWYQQILGQGPKLLIQFQNNGVVDDSQLPKDRFSAERLKGVDSTLKIQPAKLEDSAVYLCASSSPRGQTNTQYFGPGTRLTVL.

V gene TRBV6-6 combines with J gene TRBJ2-3; 8 nucleotides align to TRBD1. The V gene end was trimmed by 6 bases and the J gene end by 4 bases; junction bases not matched to a gene: 9. The CDR3 runs 15 residues. Germline CDR1 and CDR2: MNHNY and SVGAGI (reference sequence). The CDR3 DNA reads TGTGCCAGCAGCAACAGGGGGGTGGGCGCAGATACGCAGTATTTT. This codes for CASSNRGVGADTQYF.

The V call is TRBV4-2, the J call TRBJ2-2, with 11 bases that match TRBD1. The trim removed 2 bases at V and 3 bases at J, leaving 5 bases unmatched. There are 17 residues in the CDR3. Germline CDR1 reads LGHNA; CDR2 reads YNFKEQ. The CDR3 here is CASSQLPGQGDTGELFF. The CDR3 bases are TGTGCCAGCAGCCAACTTCCGGGACAGGGGGACACCGGGGAGCTGTTTTTT.

This clone was seen a few times. The chain couples TRBV6-5 to TRBJ2-7, with D hard to call. This CDR3 contains 16 residues. Deletions cut 0 bases from V and 5 bases from J, with 17 bases between. Germline CDR1 and CDR2: MNHEY and SVGAGI. CDR3 DNA sequence: TGTGCCAGCAGTTACTCTCCCGAACGCCTGGTAGACGAGCAGTACTTC. As protein: CASSYSPERLVDEQYF.

The V and J genes are TRBV4-2 and TRBJ2-7; TRBD1 might be the D (5 bases). Trimming left V 3 bases short and J 2 bases short, with 14 bases between. Looked up from germline, CDR1 is LGHNA and CDR2 is YNFKEQ. The CDR3 sequence is 15 residues long. The CDR3 bases are TGTGCCAGCAGCCAGGAACAGGCCCCTACCTACGAGCAGTACTTC. This encodes CASSQEQAPTYEQYF.

CDR3 sequence (DNA): TGTGCCAGCGGCAGCCCACTAGACTATGGCTACACCTTC. Its translation is CASGSPLDYGYTF. The chain recombines TRBV28 with TRBJ1-2; unclear D gene. CDR3 size: 13 residues. V shed 8 bases and J shed 3 bases, with 13 bases lying between them. The germline gives CDR1 MDHEN, CDR2 SYDVKM.

The V gene is TRBV10-3, the J gene TRBJ2-2; a weak D match, TRBD1 (6 bases). CDR3 length: 14 amino acids. V lost 3 bases, J lost 5 bases, and 10 bases lay in between. CDR1 and CDR2 (germline): ENHRY, SYGVKD. The CDR3 region is CAISDGGWTGELFF. Here the CDR3 DNA reads TGTGCCATCAGTGATGGGGGCTGGACCGGGGAGCTGTTTTTT.

Notes on this clone: This CDR3 is also generated by other DNA sequences in the sample. The CDR3 sequence: CASSKLISSTDTQYF. The DNA of the CDR3 is TGTGCCAGCAGCAAACTCATTTCTAGCACAGATACGCAGTATTTT. The V call is TRBV7-2, the J call TRBJ2-3; no reliable D call. Germline lookup yields CDR1 SGHTA and CDR2 FQGNSA. CDR3 size: 15 residues. Trimming pared 5 bases from V and 0 bases from J, leaving 12 bases between.

The chain is built from TRBV6-6 and TRBJ1-1; a weak D match, TRBD1 (6 bases). Trimming removed 11 bases at V and 5 bases at J, with 15 bases between. Germline V CDR1 and CDR2: MNHNY, SVGAGI (reference sequence). The CDR3 has 12 residues. CDR3 protein: CASWRGRTEAFF. In DNA form, the CDR3 reads TGTGCCTCCTGGAGGGGGAGGACTGAAGCTTTCTTT.

CDR3 bases: TGTGCCAGCAGTGAATTCGGGGGCTGGGGTGGCTACACCTTC. Its protein is CASSEFGGWGGYTF. The chain recombines TRBV25-1 with TRBJ1-2; possibly TRBD1 for D (6 bases). In germline, CDR1 is MGHDK, CDR2 SYGVNS. This CDR3 has 14 residues. V lost 1 base and J lost 7, with 13 bases in between.

This clone was found once. The chain links TRBV10-3 to TRBJ2-1, with TRBD2 as a possible D gene (6 bases). The CDR3 runs 12 residues. The V and J ends lost 3 bases and 9 bases respectively, with 9 bases between them. The germline V gene encodes CDR1 ENHRY and CDR2 SYGVKD. The DNA of the CDR3 is TGTGCCATCAGTGAAGGGACTTTTGAGCAGTTCTTC. This sequence encodes CAISEGTFEQFF.

The J gene is TRBJ2-3, the V gene TRBV21-1. TRBV21-1 corresponds to a pseudogene. The CDR3 loop spans 12 amino acids. In nucleotides, the CDR3 is TGTGCCAGCAGTAGGGAATTAGATACGCAGTATTTT. Its translation: CASSRELDTQYF.

The chain recombines TRBV4-1 with TRBJ2-6, with a weak D call TRBD1 (6 bases). CDR1 is MGHRA and CDR2 is YSYEKL in the germline V gene. Trimming cost V 1 base and J 2 bases, with 15 bases left between them. The CDR3 runs 18 residues. CDR3: CASSQGRQGKAGANVLTF. CDR3 sequence (DNA): TGCGCCAGCAGCCAAGGTCGGCAGGGGAAGGCTGGGGCCAACGTCCTGACTTTC.

This clone was seen once. The V call is TRBV7-4, the J call TRBJ2-2, with D possibly TRBD2 on 6 matching bases. This CDR3 is 17 amino acids long. The V gene's germline CDR1 is SGHVT and CDR2 SQSDAQ. Trimming took 4 bases from V and 6 from J, leaving 21 bases between them. Here the CDR3 reads CASSSKEGGLLAGELFF. Here the CDR3 DNA reads TGTGCCAGCAGCTCTAAAGAGGGAGGCCTTTTGGCCGGGGAGCTGTTTTTT.

This chain links TRBV7-9 with TRBJ1-3, with TRBD1 matching over 8 bases. The CDR3 is 14 residues long. The V and J ends lost 5 bases and 4 bases, in that order; junction bases with no gene match: 4. Germline assignment: CDR1 SEHNR and CDR2 FQNEAQ (reference sequence). CDR3 in amino acids: CASSRTGRGNTIYF. The CDR3, as DNA: TGTGCCAGCAGCCGGACAGGGCGGGGAAACACCATATATTTT.

The V gene is TRBV6-5, the J gene TRBJ2-3; D remains unclear. Trimming left V 4 bases short and J 6 bases short, with 8 bases between. The CDR3 loop spans 12 amino acids. The germline V gene has CDR1 MNHEY and CDR2 SVGAGI. CDR3 sequence reads: CASSSLSDTQYF. The CDR3 DNA reads TGTGCCAGCAGTTCCCTTAGTGATACGCAGTATTTT.

The V call is TRBV18, the J call TRBJ1-5, with D hard to call. The V gene's germline CDR1 is KGHSH and CDR2 LQKENI. CDR3 size: 13 residues. Trimming removed 3 bases at V and 2 bases at J, with 5 bases between. CDR3 sequence reads: CASSPDGNQPQHF. The CDR3, as DNA: TGTGCCAGCTCACCGGACGGCAATCAGCCCCAGCATTTT.

This clone appeared once. This chain uses TRBV5-6 with TRBJ2-5; D uncertain. CDR1 is SGHDT and CDR2 is YYEEEE in the germline V gene. This CDR3 contains 15 residues. The germline V and J ends were trimmed by 4 bases and 5 bases, with 18 bases remaining between them. CDR3 loop: CASSERPAFRETQYF. The CDR3 DNA follows: TGTGCCAGCAGCGAGAGGCCAGCTTTTAGGGAGACCCAGTACTTC.

This clone appeared once. The rearrangement links TRBV7-9 to TRBJ1-2; TRBD1 matches 10 bases. The CDR3 covers 15 residues. J gave up 4 bases and V 4 bases, and 6 bases lay outside the gene matches. Germline assignment: CDR1 SEHNR and CDR2 FQNEAQ (reference sequence). The CDR3 sequence is CASSYGTGVPYGYTF. The CDR3 DNA sequence: TGTGCCAGCAGCTACGGGACAGGGGTTCCCTATGGCTACACCTTC.